The count of the clone carrying this TCR beta chain is one. The antigen is undetermined. A read error may be the cause here, since a much bigger clone is one base away. A second PCR of 7 to 11 cycles used a sample-barcoded 5' primer and a J-beta primer mix. TCRdb fed the 5' RACE reads into MiXCR, producing one record per CDR3 protein. The data show roughly 1.9 million distinct CDR3 sequences, around 42% seen once. This record belongs to a study of blood T cells in healthy people across ages. Study-level findings and limits: A strong correlation was seen between TCR beta diversity and naive T cell percentage. The recorded TCR beta diversity per million T cells decreased in a roughly linear manner with age.

The CDR3 is made up of 13 amino acids. Germline V gives CDR1 SNHLY, CDR2 FYNNEI. V lost 11 bases and J 6 bases, leaving 18 bases between the germline ends. The specimen was blood. The V gene is TRBV2, the J gene TRBJ2-3; D gene uncertain. The source of this sequence is a human donor in good health. The CDR3 sequence: CAGVPVGWDTQYF. The CDR3, as DNA: TGTGCCGGCGTCCCTGTGGGCTGGGATACGCAGTATTTT.